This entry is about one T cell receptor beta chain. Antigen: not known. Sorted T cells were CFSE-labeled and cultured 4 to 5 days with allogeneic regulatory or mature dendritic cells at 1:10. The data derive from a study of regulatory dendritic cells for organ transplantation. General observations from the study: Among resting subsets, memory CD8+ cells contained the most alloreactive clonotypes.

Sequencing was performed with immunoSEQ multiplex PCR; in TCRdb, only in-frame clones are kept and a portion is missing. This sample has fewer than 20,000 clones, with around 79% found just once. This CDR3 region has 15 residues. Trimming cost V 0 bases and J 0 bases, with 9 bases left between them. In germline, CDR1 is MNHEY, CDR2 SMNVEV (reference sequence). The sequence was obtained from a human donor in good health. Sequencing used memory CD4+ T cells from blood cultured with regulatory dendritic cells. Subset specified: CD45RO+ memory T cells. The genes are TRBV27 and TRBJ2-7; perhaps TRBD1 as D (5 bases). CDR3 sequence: CASSLSIRGSYEQYF. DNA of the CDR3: TGTGCCAGCAGTTTATCGATAAGGGGCTCCTACGAGCAGTACTTC.